This section outlines one TCR beta chain sequence together with its context. The antigen this receptor binds is unknown. The input lacks base qualities; no much larger clone sits a single base away. This sample is drawn from a study of long-term antiretroviral therapy in people with HIV (dated by TCRdb to 2022 to 2024). With respect to the entire study: The earliest samples were collected approximately a decade before the 2015 WHO recommendation for immediate ART, a period when ART was typically delayed until CD4 counts fell. Whether ART initiation and durable HIV suppression were associated with changes in peripheral blood TRB repertoire composition and diversity was tested in a retrospective serial study. The cohort contributed roughly 200 cryopreserved PBMC samples from 30 to 35 adults with confirmed HIV infection, collected serially over a mean of roughly 6 years (range 1-12). Among the 30 to 35 participants with HIV, ten to eleven were female. No cross-contamination during QIAcube processing was seen in test extractions of a monoclonal T-cell line run alongside a few dozen polyclonal samples. The full study reports these points: Because pre-ART samples had limited cell numbers, profiling was done on unsorted PBMC rather than on sorted CD4+ and CD8+ T cells. Inferences about post-ART repertoire changes were limited because no data were available on ART adherence, viral resistance or therapy changes. At every time point, the repertoire was dominated by expanded TRB clones first identified before ART initiation, although this dominance fluctuated and, in many PLHIV, declined after ART. The samples were dated from the mid-2000s to the late 2010s, and the ART regimens that were used may be less effective than current ART regimens. A significant increase in TRB diversity was found to be associated with ART initiation, although TRB diversity was observed to remain significantly below that of transplant donor controls even after long-term ART. Compared with controls, HIV repertoires had narrower CDR3 length ranges, and the network structure pointed to an antigen-experienced repertoire that shifted only slightly toward naive after ART. Since PBMC availability was limited, sequencing covered only the TCR beta chain, with no alpha chain pairing.

Sequencing of the TRB variable region was done with the immunoSEQ hsTCRB v3.0 assay at survey level resolution. The target sequencing depth for TRB was 40,000-50,000 T-cell genomes per sample. Pooled TRB libraries were sequenced on an Illumina MiSeq with a v3 150-cycle kit. In the paper's pipeline: Repertoire analysis was performed in R inside a reproducible Nextflow workflow that covered QC, data transformation and analysis. Custom analyses were implemented in LymphoSeq2, an R package for AIRR-Seq data exploration. A few samples yielding fewer than 5000 total TRB sequences were excluded, leaving over 150 analyzed HIV repertoires. Among the 188 retained HIV repertoires, 55 to 65 were collected before ART initiation and around 130 were collected after ART initiation. Each repertoire was downsampled to 5000 TRB nucleotide sequences, and summary statistics were averaged across 100 downsampling iterations. TRB sequences were retained for analysis only if CDR3 regions of at least seven amino acids were present. Two measures captured diversity: a Shannon entropy-derived clonality score and the Gini coefficient. In repertoire networks, the top 5000 CDR3 amino acid sequences were linked whenever an edit distance of one separated two sequences. GLIPH2 predicted antigen specificity groups and MHC restriction for TRB CDR3 amino acid sequences. Known CMV, EBV, HIV or tissue antigen associations were flagged by matching CDR3 amino acid sequences against VDJdb and McPAS-TCR. Pre-ART, post-ART and control groups were compared with Wilcoxon signed-rank tests and Holm-Bonferroni correction. Sourced from immuneACCESS, this table was stored by TCRdb with only in-frame sequences that have V and J called. A share of the clones is absent; for the studies checked, an unresolved V gene accounts for under half, and the remainder has no known explanation. V, J and clone size are those of that table, while D and trimming were read from the DNA. In this sample the table shows about 35,000 clones, approximately 74% of which occur a single time. The ten largest clones represent about 3.5% of the sample.

Participants were included only if at least one PBMC sample before ART initiation and at least two post-ART samples were available. Every participant with HIV received treatment in the United States of America. Before DNA extraction, cryopreserved samples containing roughly 1-10 million PBMC were thawed and washed. At the time of the earliest PBMC sample for each participant with HIV, ages ranged from about 20 to 55 years. PBMC samples from each participant spanned 1-4 timepoints before ART initiation and 2-8 timepoints after ART initiation, with a median of 7 samples. For every participant, serial HIV viral load, CD4+ T-cell count, ART history and demographic data were obtained. Genomic DNA was extracted from unsorted PBMC with a Qiagen kit on a QIAcube, with processing performed in batches of 12 samples. The CDR3, from cysteine to phenylalanine, totals 14 residues. Solely the CDR3 DNA is kept, with 42 bases framed from the first base. The trim is 5 bases for V and 2 bases for J, with a gap of 12 bases between the germline ends. Taken from the germline V gene, the CDR1 and CDR2 loops are SGHVS and FNYEAQ.

The source was unsorted PBMCs, collected 3 years after starting antiretroviral therapy. The source is a man between 45 and 60 years old with HIV. Recombination linked TRBV7-6 to TRBJ2-5; the best D guess is TRBD1, with 6 bases matching. In nucleotide form, the sequence is TGTGCCAGCAGCCCCGGGACACTTCAAGAGACCCAGTACTTC. Its protein product is CASSPGTLQETQYF.